This T cell receptor beta chain was retrieved from a study of radiotherapy plus CTLA-4 blockade in lung cancer (dated by TCRdb to the late 2010s). Regarding the complete study: Among the enrolled patients, around 19% had an objective response, and about 31% reached disease control.

Here is what the overall study found, with its caveats: The strongest predictors of response, as reported, were early dynamic changes in blood T cell clones along with a rise in serum interferon-beta after radiation. After treatment with radiotherapy and ipilimumab, TCR clones that originated in tumors expanded in peripheral blood.

The library relied on the immunoSEQ multiplex PCR assay. Sourced from immuneACCESS, this table was stored by TCRdb with only in-frame sequences that have V and J called. A share of the clones is absent; for the studies checked, an unresolved V gene accounts for under half, and the remainder has no known explanation. The sample profile shows around 45,000 clones; 60% to 80% of them were found once. 8.3% of the sample rests with the top ten. The study evaluated CTLA-4 blockade (ipilimumab) given together with focal radiation therapy in patients who had chemo-refractory metastatic non-small-cell lung cancer. Trimming removed 4 bases from V and 5 bases from J, leaving 17 bases between the germline ends. CDR1 LNHNV and CDR2 YYDKDF were looked up in the germline V gene (reference sequence). The CDR3 numbers 15 residues from cysteine through phenylalanine. Only CDR3 DNA is held: 45 bases, read in frame from base 1.

In regard to this clone: The specificity of this receptor is unknown. Nothing much larger sits one base from this clone, and base qualities are not available.

This specimen was peripheral blood, taken from a patient treated with radiotherapy plus ipilimumab. Recombination connected TRBV15 to TRBJ2-5, with no reliable assignment of the D segment. The sequence was collected from a human donor with non-small cell lung cancer who had stable disease on radiotherapy plus ipilimumab. The sequenced DNA is TGTGCCACCAGCACAAACCCTGGGGTTCAGGAGACCCAGTACTTC. Its protein reads: CATSTNPGVQETQYF.